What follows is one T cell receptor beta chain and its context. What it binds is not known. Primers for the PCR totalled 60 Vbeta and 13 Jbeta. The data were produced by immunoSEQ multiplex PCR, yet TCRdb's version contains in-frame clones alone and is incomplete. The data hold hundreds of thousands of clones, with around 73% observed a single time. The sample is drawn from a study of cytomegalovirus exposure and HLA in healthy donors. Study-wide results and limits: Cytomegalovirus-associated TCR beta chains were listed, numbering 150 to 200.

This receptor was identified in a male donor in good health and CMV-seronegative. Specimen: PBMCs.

This CDR3 reads CASSSWDRGDTEAFF. CDR3 in DNA: TGTGCCAGCAGTTCATGGGACAGGGGGGACACTGAAGCTTTCTTT. J is TRBJ1-1 and V is TRBV6-1; TRBD1 matches at 11 bases. The V gene's germline CDR1 is MNHNS and CDR2 SASEGT. This CDR3 is built from 15 residues. The ends lost 5 bases at V and 3 bases at J; junction bases unmatched: 5.